This T cell receptor beta chain is from a study of blood T cell repertoires in COVID-19 (dated by TCRdb to 2019 to 2021). Regarding the research as a whole: Samples covering the acute and convalescent phases of COVID-19 were provided by collaborators in the United States, Italy and Spain. Nearly every sample came with metadata listing a de-identified subject ID, COVID-19 status, age in years and sex. A freely available public database, intended as a resource for researchers studying the immune response to SARS-CoV-2, is where the repertoires were released. HLA class I and class II types, where available, came from metadata supplied by the sample provider rather than from assay-based typing. The samples were drawn from the first 160 participants of the ongoing ImmuneRACE study and from some 1,300 subjects provided by 6 global collaborators. The prospective study material was composed of cDNA or gDNA derived from T cells, B-cell-depleted T cells, or PBMCs. Deeply sampled blood TCRbeta repertoires from subjects exposed to, actively infected with, or recovered from COVID-19 were included in the dataset.

Details on this clone: Which antigen it targets is not known. Base quality data are lacking; no much larger clone is found one base away.

TCRbeta CDR3 regions were amplified from genomic DNA by means of the immunoSEQ Assay, a bias-controlled multiplex PCR. On the authors' methods: The number of nucleated cells in each sample was estimated by amplification of reference gene primers within the assay. To quantify the absolute abundance of each unique TCRbeta CDR3 rearrangement, sequence reads were collapsed and filtered. For each sample, productive Simpson clonality was calculated by taking the square root of Simpson's diversity index across productive rearrangements. Sourced from immuneACCESS, this table was stored by TCRdb with only in-frame sequences that have V and J called. A share of the clones is absent; for the studies checked, an unresolved V gene accounts for under half, and the remainder has no known explanation. V and J calls and clone size are given by that table; D and trimming were obtained from the DNA. The sample table contains 100,000 to 120,000 clones; only one count was recorded for about 85% of them. The top ten clonotypes cover approximately 4.8% of the sample.

Relative to germline, V is missing 3 bases and J is missing 7 bases, with 14 bases of the junction outside any gene match. The germline V gene encodes CDR1 SGDLS and CDR2 YYNGEE. From its cysteine to its phenylalanine, the CDR3 spans 18 amino acids. The sequence is cut down to CDR3 DNA, 54 bases in frame from base 1. Whole blood was collected in K2EDTA tubes by collaborating institutions according to the institutions' own protocols. For TCRbeta analysis, collaborator samples were shipped as frozen whole blood, as isolated PBMCs, or as DNA extracted from either sample type. General study outcomes and caveats: The amount of clinical and demographic metadata varied by source and participant and was provided uncurated.

The sequencing sample was made of peripheral blood. The TCR was taken from a human donor in a cohort sampled during active COVID-19. This sequence uses TRBV9 and TRBJ2-1, and TRBD2 aligns with 12 junction nucleotides. The DNA sequence is TGTGCCAGCAGCGCATCCCCTAGCGGGAGGGTAGGAAGAAATGAGCAGTTCTTC. This gives the protein CASSASPSGRVGRNEQFF. Supplemented by the reference TRBV9 and TRBJ2-1 proteins around the CDR3, the complete variable domain is DSGVTQTPKHLITATGQRVTLRCSPRSGDLSVYWYQQSLDQGLQFLIQYYNGEERAKGNILERFSAQQFPDLHSELNLSSLELGDSALYFCASSASPSGRVGRNEQFFGPGTRLTVL.